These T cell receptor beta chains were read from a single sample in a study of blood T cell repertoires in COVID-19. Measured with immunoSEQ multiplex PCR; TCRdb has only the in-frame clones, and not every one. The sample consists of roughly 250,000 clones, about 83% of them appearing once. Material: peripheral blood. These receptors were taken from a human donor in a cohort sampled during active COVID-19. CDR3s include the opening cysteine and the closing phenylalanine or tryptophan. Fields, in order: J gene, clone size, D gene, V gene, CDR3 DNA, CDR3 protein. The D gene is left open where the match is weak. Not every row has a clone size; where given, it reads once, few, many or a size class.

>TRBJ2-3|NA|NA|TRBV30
TGTGCCTGGAGTCCAGCGGCCCGGCTCGATACGCAGTATTTT
CAWSPAARLDTQYF
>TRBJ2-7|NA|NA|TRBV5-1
TGCGCCAGCAGCCAGGACTGGTACGAGCAGTACTTC
CASSQDWYEQYF
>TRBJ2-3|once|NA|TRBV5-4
TGTGCCAGCAGCCCGAACGGAGAGCATACGCAGTATTTT
CASSPNGEHTQYF
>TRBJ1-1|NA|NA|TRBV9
TGTGCCAGCAGCCGCTCGTTCGGGGGGGCGGTGAACACTGAAGCTTTCTTT
CASSRSFGGAVNTEAFF
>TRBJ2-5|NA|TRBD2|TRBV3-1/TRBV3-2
TGTGCCAGCAGCCAGGGACTAGCGGGGGGGCAAGAGACCCAGTACTTC
CASSQGLAGGQETQYF
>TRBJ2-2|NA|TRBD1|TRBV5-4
TGTGCCAGCACCTACCGGACAGGGGACACCGGGGAGCTGTTTTTT
CASTYRTGDTGELFF
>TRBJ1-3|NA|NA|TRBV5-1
TGCGCCAGCAGCTTGGACGGGGGCTCTGGAAACACCATATATTTT
CASSLDGGSGNTIYF
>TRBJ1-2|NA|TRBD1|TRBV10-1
TGCGCCAGCAGTCCGGGACAGGTTAAGGATGGCTACACCTTC
CASSPGQVKDGYTF
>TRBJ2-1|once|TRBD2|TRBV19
TGTGCCAGTAGTATTGGGGTAGCGGGGTTCCAGGGGCAGTTCTTC
CASSIGVAGFQGQFF
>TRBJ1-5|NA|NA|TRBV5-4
TGTGCCAGCAACCAAGAGAGGATACAGCCCCAGCATTTT
CASNQERIQPQHF
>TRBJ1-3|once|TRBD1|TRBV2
TGTGCCAGCAGACCCACAGGGGGAACTGGAAACACCATATATTTT
CASRPTGGTGNTIYF
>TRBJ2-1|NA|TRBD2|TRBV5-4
TGTGCCAGCAGCTTGGCGGGGGGGTTCAATGAGCAGTTCTTC
CASSLAGGFNEQFF
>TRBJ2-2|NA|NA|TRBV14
TGTGCCAGCAGCATTCGACTAGGTCTCAACACCGGGGAGCTGTTTTTT
CASSIRLGLNTGELFF
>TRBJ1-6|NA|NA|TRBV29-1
TGCAGCGTTGGGTCAGGGGCAAGGAATTCACCCCTCCACTTT
CSVGSGARNSPLHF
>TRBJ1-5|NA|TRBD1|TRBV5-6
TGTGCCAGCAGCTTCACAGGGGTGCGCAATCAGCCCCAGCATTTT
CASSFTGVRNQPQHF
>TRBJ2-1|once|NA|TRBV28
TGTGCCAGCAACAGCGGTTCCTACAATGAGCAGTTCTTC
CASNSGSYNEQFF
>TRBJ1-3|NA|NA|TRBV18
TGTGCCAGCTCACCAGAAGGAGGGAGTCGTGGAAACACCATATATTTT
CASSPEGGSRGNTIYF
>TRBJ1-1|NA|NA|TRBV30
TGTGCCTGGAGTCGAGTCATGAACACTGAAGCTTTCTTT
CAWSRVMNTEAFF
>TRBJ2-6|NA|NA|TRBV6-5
TGTGCCAGCAACCCCGGGAGCTCTGGGGCCAACGTCCTGACTTTC
CASNPGSSGANVLTF
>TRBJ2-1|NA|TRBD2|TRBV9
TGTGCCAGCAGCCCCCCTTTGGTAGCGGGGGGGGCGGGAAATGAGCAGTTCTTC
CASSPPLVAGGAGNEQFF
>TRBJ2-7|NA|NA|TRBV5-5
TGTGCCAGCAGTACCGCAGGGGTAAACATTGCCTACGAGCAGTACTTC
CASSTAGVNIAYEQYF
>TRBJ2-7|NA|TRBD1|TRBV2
TGTGCCAGCAGCAACACAGGGGACTACGAGCAGTACTTC
CASSNTGDYEQYF
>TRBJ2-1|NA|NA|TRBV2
TGTGCCAGCAGTTCCCGGGTTCTAGACGAGCAGTTCTTC
CASSSRVLDEQFF
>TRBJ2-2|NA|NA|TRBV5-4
TGTGCCAGCAGACTAGCCCTGAACACCGGGGAGCTGTTTTTT
CASRLALNTGELFF
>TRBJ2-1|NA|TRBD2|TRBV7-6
TGTGCCAGCAGCGTCGGACTAGCGGGAGCCCGCTACAATGAGCAGTTCTTC
CASSVGLAGARYNEQFF
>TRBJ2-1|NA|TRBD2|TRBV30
TGTGCCTGGAGTGCGATTCCGACTAGCGGGGTAATAACCTACAATGAGCAGTTCTTC
CAWSAIPTSGVITYNEQFF
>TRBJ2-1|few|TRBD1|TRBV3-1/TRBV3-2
TGTGCCAGCAGCCCGCGCCGGGACAGGGGATACAATGAGCAGTTCTTC
CASSPRRDRGYNEQFF